This T cell receptor beta chain was identified during a study of shared clonotypes between healthy human individuals. Study conclusions and caveats: Naive CD4 clonotype sharing across a few donors was approximately 5%.

Points on this clone: Its antigen is as yet unknown.

Every subset had its genomic DNA shared out evenly among several immunoSEQ plates. Profiled with immunoSEQ multiplex PCR; TCRdb holds only in-frame clones, not every one. The table lists around 550,000 clones, approximately 95% of them singletons, with approximately 0.06% in the top ten. The CDR3 spans 14 residues. CDR1 is LNHDA and CDR2 is SQIVND in the germline V gene (reference sequence). V lost 4 bases and J lost 0, with 7 bases in between. The genes are TRBV19 and TRBJ2-1, with unresolved D. The sequenced material came from naive CD4+ T cells sorted from blood. Noted subset: CD45RA+ positively selected. The source of this sequence is a woman between 25 and 40 years old in good health. CDR3 sequence (DNA): TGTGCCAGTAGTAGTCAGAGCTCCTACAATGAGCAGTTCTTC. Protein sequence: CASSSQSSYNEQFF.